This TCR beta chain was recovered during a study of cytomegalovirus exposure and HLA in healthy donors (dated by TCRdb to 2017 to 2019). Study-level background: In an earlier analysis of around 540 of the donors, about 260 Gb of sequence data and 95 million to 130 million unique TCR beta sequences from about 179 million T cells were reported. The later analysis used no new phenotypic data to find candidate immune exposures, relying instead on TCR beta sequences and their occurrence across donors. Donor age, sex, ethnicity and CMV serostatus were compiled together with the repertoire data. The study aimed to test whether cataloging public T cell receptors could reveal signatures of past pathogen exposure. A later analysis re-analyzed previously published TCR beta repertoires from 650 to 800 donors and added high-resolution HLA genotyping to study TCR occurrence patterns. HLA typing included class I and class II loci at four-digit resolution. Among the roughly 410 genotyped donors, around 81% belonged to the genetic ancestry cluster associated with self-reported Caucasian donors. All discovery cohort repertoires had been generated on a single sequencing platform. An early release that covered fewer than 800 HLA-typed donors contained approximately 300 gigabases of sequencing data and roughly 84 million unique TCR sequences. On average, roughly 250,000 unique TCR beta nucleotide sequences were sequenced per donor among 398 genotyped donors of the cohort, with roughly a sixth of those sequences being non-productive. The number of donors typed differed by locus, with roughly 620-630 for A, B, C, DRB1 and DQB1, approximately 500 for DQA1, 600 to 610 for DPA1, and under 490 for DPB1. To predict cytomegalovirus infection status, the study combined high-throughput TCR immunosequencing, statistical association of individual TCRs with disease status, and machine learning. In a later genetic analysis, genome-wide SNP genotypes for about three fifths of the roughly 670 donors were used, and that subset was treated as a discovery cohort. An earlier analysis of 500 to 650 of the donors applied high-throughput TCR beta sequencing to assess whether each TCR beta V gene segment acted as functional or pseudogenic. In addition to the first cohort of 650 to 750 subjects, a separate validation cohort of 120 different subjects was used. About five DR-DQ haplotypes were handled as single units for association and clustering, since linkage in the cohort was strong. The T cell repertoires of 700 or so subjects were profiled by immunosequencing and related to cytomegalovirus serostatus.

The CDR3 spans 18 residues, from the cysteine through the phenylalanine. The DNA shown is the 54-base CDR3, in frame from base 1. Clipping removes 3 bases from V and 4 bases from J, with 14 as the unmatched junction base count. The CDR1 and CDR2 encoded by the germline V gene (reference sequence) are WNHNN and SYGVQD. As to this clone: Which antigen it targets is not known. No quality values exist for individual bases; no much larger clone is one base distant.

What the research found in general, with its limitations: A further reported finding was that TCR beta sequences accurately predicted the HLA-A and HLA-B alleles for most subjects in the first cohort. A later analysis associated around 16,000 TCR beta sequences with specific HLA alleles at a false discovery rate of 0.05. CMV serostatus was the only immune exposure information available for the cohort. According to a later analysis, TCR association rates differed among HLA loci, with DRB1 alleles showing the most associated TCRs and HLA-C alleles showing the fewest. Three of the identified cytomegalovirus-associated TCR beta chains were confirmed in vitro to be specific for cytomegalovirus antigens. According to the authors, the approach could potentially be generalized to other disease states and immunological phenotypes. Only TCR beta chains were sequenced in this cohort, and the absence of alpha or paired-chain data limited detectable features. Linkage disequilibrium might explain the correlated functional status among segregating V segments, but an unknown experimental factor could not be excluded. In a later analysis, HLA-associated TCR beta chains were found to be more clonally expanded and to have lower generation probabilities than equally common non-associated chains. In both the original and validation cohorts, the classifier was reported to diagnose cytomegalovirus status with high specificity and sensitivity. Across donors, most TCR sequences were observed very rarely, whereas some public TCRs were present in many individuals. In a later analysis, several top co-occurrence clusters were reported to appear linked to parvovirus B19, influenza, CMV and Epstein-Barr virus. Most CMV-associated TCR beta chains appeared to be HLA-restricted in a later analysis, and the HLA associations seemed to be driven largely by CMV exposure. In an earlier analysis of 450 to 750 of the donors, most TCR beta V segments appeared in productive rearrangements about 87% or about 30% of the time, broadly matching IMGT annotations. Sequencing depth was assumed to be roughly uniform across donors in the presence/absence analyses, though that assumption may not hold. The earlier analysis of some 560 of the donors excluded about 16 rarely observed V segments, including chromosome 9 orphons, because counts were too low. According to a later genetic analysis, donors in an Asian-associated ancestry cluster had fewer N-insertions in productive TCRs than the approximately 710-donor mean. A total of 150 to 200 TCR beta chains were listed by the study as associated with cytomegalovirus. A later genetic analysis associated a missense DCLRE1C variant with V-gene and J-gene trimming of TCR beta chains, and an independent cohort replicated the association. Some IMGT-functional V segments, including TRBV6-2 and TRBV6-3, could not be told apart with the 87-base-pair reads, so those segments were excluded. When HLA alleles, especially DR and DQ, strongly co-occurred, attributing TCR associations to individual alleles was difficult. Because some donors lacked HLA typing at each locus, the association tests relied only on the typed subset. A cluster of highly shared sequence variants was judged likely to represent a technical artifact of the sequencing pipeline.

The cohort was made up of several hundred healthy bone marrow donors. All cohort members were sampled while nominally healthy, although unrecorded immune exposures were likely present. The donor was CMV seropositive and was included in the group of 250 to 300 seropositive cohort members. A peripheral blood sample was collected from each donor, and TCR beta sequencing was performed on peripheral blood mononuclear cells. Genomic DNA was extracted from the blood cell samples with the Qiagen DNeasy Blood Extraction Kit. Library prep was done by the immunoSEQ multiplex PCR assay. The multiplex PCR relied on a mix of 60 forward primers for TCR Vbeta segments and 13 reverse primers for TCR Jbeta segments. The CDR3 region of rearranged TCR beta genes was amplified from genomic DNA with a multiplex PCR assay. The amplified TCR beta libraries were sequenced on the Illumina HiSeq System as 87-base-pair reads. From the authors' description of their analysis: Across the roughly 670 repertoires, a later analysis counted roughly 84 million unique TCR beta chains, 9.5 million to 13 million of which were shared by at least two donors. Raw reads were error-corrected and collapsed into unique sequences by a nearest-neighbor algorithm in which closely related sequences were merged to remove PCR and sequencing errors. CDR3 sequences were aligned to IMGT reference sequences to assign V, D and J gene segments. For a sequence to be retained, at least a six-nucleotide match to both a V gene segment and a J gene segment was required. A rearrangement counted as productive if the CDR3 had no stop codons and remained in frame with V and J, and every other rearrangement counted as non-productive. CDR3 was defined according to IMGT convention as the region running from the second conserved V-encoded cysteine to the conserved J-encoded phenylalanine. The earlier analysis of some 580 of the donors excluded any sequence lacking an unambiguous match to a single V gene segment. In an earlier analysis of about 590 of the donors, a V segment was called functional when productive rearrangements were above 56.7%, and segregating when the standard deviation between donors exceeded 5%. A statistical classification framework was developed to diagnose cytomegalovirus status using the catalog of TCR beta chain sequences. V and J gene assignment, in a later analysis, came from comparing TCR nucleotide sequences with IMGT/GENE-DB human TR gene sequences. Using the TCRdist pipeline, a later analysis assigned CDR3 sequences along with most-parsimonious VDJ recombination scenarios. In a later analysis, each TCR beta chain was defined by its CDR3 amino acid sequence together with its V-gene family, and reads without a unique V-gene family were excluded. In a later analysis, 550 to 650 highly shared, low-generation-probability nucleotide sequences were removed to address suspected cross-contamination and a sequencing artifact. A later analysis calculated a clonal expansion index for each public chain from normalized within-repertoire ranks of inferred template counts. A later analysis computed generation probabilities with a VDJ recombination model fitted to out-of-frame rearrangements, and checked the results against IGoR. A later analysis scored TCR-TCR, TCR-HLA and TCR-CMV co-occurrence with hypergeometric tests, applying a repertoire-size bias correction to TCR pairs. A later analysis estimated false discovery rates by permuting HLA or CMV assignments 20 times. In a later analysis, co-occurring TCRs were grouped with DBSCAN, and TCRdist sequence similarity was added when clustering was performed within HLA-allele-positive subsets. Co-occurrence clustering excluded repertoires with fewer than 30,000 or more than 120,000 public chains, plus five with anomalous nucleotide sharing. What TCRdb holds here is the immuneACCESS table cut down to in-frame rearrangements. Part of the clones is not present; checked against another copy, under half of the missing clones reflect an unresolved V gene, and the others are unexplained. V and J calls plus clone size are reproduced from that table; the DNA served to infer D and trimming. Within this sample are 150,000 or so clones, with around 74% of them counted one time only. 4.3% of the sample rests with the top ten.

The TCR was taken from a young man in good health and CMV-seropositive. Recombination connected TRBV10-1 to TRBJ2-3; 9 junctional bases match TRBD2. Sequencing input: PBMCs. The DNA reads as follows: TGCGCCAGCAGTGAACGGGCGGGAGGGTATAGCTCGGCAGATACGCAGTATTTT. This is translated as CASSERAGGYSSADTQYF.